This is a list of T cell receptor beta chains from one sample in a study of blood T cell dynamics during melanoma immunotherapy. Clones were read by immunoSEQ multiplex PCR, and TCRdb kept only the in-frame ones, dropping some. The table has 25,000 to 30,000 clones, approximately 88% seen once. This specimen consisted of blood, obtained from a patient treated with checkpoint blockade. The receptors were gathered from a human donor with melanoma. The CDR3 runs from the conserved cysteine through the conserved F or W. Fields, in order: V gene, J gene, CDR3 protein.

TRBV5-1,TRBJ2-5,CASRRGSETETQYF
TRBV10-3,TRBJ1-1,CAITQKPNTEAFF
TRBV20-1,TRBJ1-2,CSAFPGYGYTF
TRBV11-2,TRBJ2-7,CASSLAGRQGDEQYF
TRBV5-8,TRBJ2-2,CASRRDRANTGELFF
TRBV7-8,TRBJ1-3,CASSLKGLLGNTIYF
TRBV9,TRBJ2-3,CASSVGGTDTQYF
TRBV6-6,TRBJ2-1,CASRLAENNEQFF
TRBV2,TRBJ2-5,CASRLQGAGGETQYF
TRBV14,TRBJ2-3,CASSHRGGHKSTDTQYF
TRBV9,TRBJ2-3,CASSVPPGDTQYF
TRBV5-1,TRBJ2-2,CASSLETNTGELFF
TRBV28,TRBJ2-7,CASSRDRGQDEQYF
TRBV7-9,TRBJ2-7,CASSLGGTSAEQYF
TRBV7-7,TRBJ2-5,CASSFGTGFQETQYF
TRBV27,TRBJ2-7,CASSPLTGYEQYF
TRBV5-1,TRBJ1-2,CASSIAEGLREGYTF
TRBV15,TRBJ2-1,CATSGRGSYNEQFF
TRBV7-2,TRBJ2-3,CASSLKDGRISTDTQYF
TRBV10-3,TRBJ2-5,CAISESRQGSGETQYF
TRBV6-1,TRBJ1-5,CASSERGWGAEDQPQHF
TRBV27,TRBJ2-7,CASSRTRQRSYEQYF
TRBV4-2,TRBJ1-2,CASSPRGLSFYGYTF
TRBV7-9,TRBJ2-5,CASSLGLAGDTFQETQYF
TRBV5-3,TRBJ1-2,CARPRGFKGYTF
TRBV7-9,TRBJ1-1,CASSLAFQNTEAFF
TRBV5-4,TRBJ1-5,CASSLDGDSNQPQHF